Described below is a single T cell receptor beta chain sequence and its context. The antigen remains unidentified. Oncomine TCR Beta short-read sequencing was applied to DNA from cultured CD4+ T cells. TCRdb used MiXCR to reprocess the PCR reads, holding one entry per CDR3 protein. The sample carries thousands of distinct CDR3 sequences, around 57% recorded once. As for treatment: roughly nine-day PBMC culture with coronavirus spike peptide pools or control peptides (ViraFEST assay). The entry originates in a study of vaccination and CD4 T cells after COVID-19. The V and J ends lost 6 bases and 1 base, in that order; junction bases with no gene match: 2. Per the germline V gene, CDR1 is KGHSH and CDR2 is LQKENI. The CDR3 is made up of 13 amino acids.

The chain links TRBV18 to TRBJ1-1, with TRBD1 identical over 7 bases. This TCR came from a human donor who had recovered from COVID-19. Sequencing was performed on CD4+ T cells from blood, cultured in vitro. CDR3 in amino acids: CASSRTGNTEAFF. CDR3 bases: TGTGCCAGCTCGCGGACAGGGAACACTGAAGCTTTCTTT.